One T cell receptor (beta chain) is described in this entry. The antigen is not known. V was shortened by 0 bases and J by 3 bases, with 10 bases between the two germline ends. The CDR3 has 14 amino acids. In germline, CDR1 is SGHDT, CDR2 YYEEEE. The sample comes from a study of T cells in localized non-small cell lung cancer. Using immunoSEQ multiplex PCR, the repertoire was profiled, and TCRdb retains in-frame clones only, with some absent. There are 50,000 to 55,000 clones in the sample; roughly 88% occur only once, and about 18% lies in the top ten. Overall study results and limits: T cell clonality was highest in uninvolved adjacent lung, above tumor.

The sequence came from a man between 35 and 75 years old with stage III lung adenocarcinoma. The material sequenced was peripheral blood mononuclear cells, taken before any cancer treatment. The V gene is TRBV5-6, the J gene TRBJ2-7; D remains ambiguous. Written as DNA, the CDR3 is TGTGCCAGCAGCTTGGGAGCAGCTGGCTACGAGCAGTACTTC. This gives the protein CASSLGAAGYEQYF.